This T cell receptor beta chain was captured by sequencing in a study of cytomegalovirus exposure and HLA in healthy donors. The method was immunoSEQ multiplex PCR; TCRdb's version includes in-frame clones alone and lacks a portion of them. The repertoire includes some 130,000 clones, roughly 89% of them detected once, and roughly 1.2% sits in the top ten. This clone was seen more than once but under ten times. The CDR3 length is 13 residues. The germline V gene encodes CDR1 SGHTA and CDR2 FQGTGA. Trimming left V 2 bases short and J 9 bases short, with 8 bases between. The sequence was collected from a woman under 30 in good health and CMV-seronegative. Sequenced material: PBMCs. The chain is built from TRBV7-3 and TRBJ1-6; D remains ambiguous. The CDR3 sequence: CASSLEERSPLHF. Written as DNA, the CDR3 is TGTGCCAGCAGCTTAGAGGAACGTTCACCCCTCCACTTT.